The 13 T cell receptor beta chains in this list originate from one sample, sequenced in a study of PD-1 blockade in mismatch repair-deficient tumors. Sequencing was performed with immunoSEQ multiplex PCR; in TCRdb, only in-frame clones are kept and a portion is missing. Here the sample spans about 40,000 clones, roughly 77% being singletons. The source was peripheral blood, collected 4 weeks after starting pembrolizumab. These receptors all come from an adult with mismatch repair-deficient cancer.

This sequence joins TRBV19 and TRBJ1-4; 9 bases map to TRBD1. V shed 7 bases and J 5 bases; nucleotides not matched to a gene: 5. Germline-derived CDR1 and CDR2 are LNHDA and SQIVND (reference sequence). There are 14 residues in the CDR3. The DNA for the CDR3 is TGTGCCAGTACCCCGACAGGGGGAAATGAAAAACTGTTTTTT. It translates to CASTPTGGNEKLFF.

This sequence joins TRBV10-2 and TRBJ1-2, with 10 bases aligning to TRBD1. The CDR3 is made up of 15 amino acids. Per the germline V gene, CDR1 is WSHSY and CDR2 is SAAADI. J gave up 7 bases and V 4 bases, and 9 bases lay outside the gene matches. The CDR3 reads CASSGKPGTGVGYTF. The CDR3 DNA follows: TGCGCCAGCAGTGGTAAACCCGGGACAGGGGTTGGCTACACCTTC.

This clone has more than one count but fewer than ten. The V gene is TRBV27, the J gene TRBJ2-7; a possible D gene is TRBD2 (5 bases). Trimming stripped 3 bases from V and 6 bases from J, with 15 bases between. The CDR3 totals 14 residues. Germline V gene data show CDR1 as MNHEY and CDR2 as SMNVEV (reference sequence). The CDR3 reads CASSFRAGFREQYF. The DNA for the CDR3 is TGTGCCAGCAGTTTCCGGGCGGGTTTCCGCGAGCAGTACTTC.

The rearrangement uses TRBV5-4 and TRBJ2-3, with D unresolved. The CDR3 is 15 amino acids. Trimming stripped 1 base from V and 3 bases from J, with 12 bases between. The germline V gene has CDR1 SGHNT and CDR2 YYREEE (reference sequence). The CDR3 protein is CASSLSRIPTDTQYF. CDR3 nucleotide sequence: TGTGCCAGCAGCTTGAGTCGTATCCCTACAGATACGCAGTATTTT.

This rearrangement joins TRBV6-4 to TRBJ2-2; 10 bases are shared with TRBD2. This CDR3 spans 15 amino acids. In germline, CDR1 is MRHNA, CDR2 SNTAGT. Trimming took 0 bases from V and 6 from J; bases not matched to a gene: 1. The CDR3 nucleotides read TGTGCCAGCAGTGACTCAGCGGGAGGGCCCGGGGAGCTGTTTTTT. This encodes CASSDSAGGPGELFF.

The J gene is TRBJ2-4, the V gene TRBV30; perhaps TRBD2 as D (5 bases). The CDR3 is 19 amino acids. Germline CDR1 reads GTSNPN; CDR2 reads SVGIG (reference sequence). Between the trimmed V and J ends, which lost 3 bases and 0 bases, there was a span of 24 bases. In DNA form, the CDR3 reads TGTGCCTGGAGCGATAAAGGACGGCGGGCAGAGGTAGCCAAAAACATTCAGTACTTC. Its translation: CAWSDKGRRAEVAKNIQYF.

This clone was counted only a few times. The V call is TRBV19, the J call TRBJ1-4, with no clear D. Trimming cost V 3 bases and J 3 bases, with 8 bases left between them. This CDR3 is built from 14 residues. CDR1 and CDR2 (germline): LNHDA, SQIVND (reference sequence). CDR3 sequence reads: CASSIELSNEKLFF. In DNA form, the CDR3 reads TGTGCCAGTAGTATCGAGTTATCTAATGAAAAACTGTTTTTT.

The V call is TRBV9, the J call TRBJ2-3; D assignment may be TRBD1 or TRBD2 (5 bases each). Trimming stripped 0 bases from V and 2 bases from J, with 16 bases between. CDR3 length: 17 residues. Germline-derived CDR1 and CDR2 are SGDLS and YYNGEE. In DNA, the CDR3 is TGTGCCAGCAGCGTAGCCGGAACAGTCGGGGCCACAGATACGCAGTATTTT. It encodes CASSVAGTVGATDTQYF.

The J gene is TRBJ2-1, the V gene TRBV23-1; the match to TRBD2 covers 9 bases. TRBV23-1 is placed among ORFs of uncertain function. With V trimmed by 5 bases and J by 5 bases, 4 bases remained unmatched. CDR3 length: 14 residues. CDR3 DNA sequence: TGCGCCAGCAGTAGCGGGAGGATCAACAATGAGCAGTTCTTC. As protein: CASSSGRINNEQFF.

This clone was recorded once. The J gene is TRBJ1-2, the V gene TRBV5-6; TRBD1 is a possible D gene (6 bases). There are 14 residues in the CDR3. Trimming left V 0 bases short and J 11 bases short, with 17 bases between. Germline CDR1 is SGHDT and CDR2 is YYEEEE. The CDR3 nucleotides read TGTGCCAGCAGCTTGGACAGGGAGGTGGTTTGGTACACCTTC. It codes for CASSLDREVVWYTF.

The rearrangement joins TRBV28 to TRBJ1-3; D is unclear. Germline values: CDR1 MDHEN, CDR2 SYDVKM. The length of the CDR3 is 11 residues. Trimming took 8 bases from V and 7 from J, leaving 9 bases between them. Written as DNA, the CDR3 is TGTGCCAGCTCTTGGGAGAACACCATATATTTT. Its protein product is CASSWENTIYF.

The V gene is TRBV5-6, the J gene TRBJ2-7; D may match TRBD1 or TRBD2 (6 bases each). V dropped 1 base and J dropped 5 bases, with 10 bases sitting between them. The V gene's germline CDR1 is SGHDT and CDR2 YYEEEE. This CDR3 contains 13 residues. CDR3 sequence reads: CASSLTGRHEQYF. In DNA form, the CDR3 reads TGTGCCAGCAGCTTGACAGGGAGGCACGAGCAGTACTTC.

This clone was found many times. V usage is TRBV11-2 and J usage is TRBJ1-1; TRBD1 aligns across 7 bases. The CDR3 sequence is 18 residues long. J was trimmed by 0 bases and V by 3 bases; bases with no gene match: 13. The germline gives CDR1 SGHAT, CDR2 FQNNGV. CDR3: CASSLDRPVVFMNTEAFF. CDR3 DNA: TGTGCCAGCAGCTTGGACAGGCCAGTGGTGTTTATGAACACTGAAGCTTTCTTT. The variable domain in full, completed from reference TRBV11-2 and TRBJ1-1, reads EAGVAQSPRYKIIEKRQSVAFWCNPISGHATLYWYQQILGQGPKLLIQFQNNGVVDDSQLPKDRFSAERLKGVDSTLKIQPAKLEDSAVYLCASSLDRPVVFMNTEAFFGQGTRLTVV.